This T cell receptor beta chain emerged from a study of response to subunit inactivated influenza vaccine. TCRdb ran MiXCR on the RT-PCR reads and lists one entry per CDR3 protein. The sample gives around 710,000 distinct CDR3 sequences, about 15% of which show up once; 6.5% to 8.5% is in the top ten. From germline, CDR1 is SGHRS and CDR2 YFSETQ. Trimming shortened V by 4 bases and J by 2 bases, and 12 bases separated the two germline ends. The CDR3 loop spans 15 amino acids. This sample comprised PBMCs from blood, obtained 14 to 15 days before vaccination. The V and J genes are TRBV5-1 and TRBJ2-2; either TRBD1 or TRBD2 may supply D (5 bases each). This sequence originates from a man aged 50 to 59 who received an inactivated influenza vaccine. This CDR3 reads CASSVRDGNTGELFF. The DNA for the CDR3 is TGCGCCAGCAGCGTCCGGGACGGTAACACCGGGGAGCTGTTTTTT.